This T cell receptor (beta chain) was identified in a study of response to subunit inactivated influenza vaccine. Study observations and caveats: Authors proposed each seasonal influenza vaccination draws in few new T cells.

TCRdb re-called the RT-PCR reads with MiXCR, one entry per CDR3 protein. The sample holds 450,000 to 700,000 distinct CDR3 sequences, 14% seen once. V was trimmed by 3 bases and J by 6 bases, leaving 12 bases between them. The CDR3 runs to 13 residues. Per germline, CDR1 SQVTM and CDR2 ANQGSEA. Comments on this clonotype: What it binds is unknown.

This specimen was PBMCs from blood, taken approximately 12 days after vaccination. The source is a man aged 50 or older who received an inactivated influenza vaccine. The chain combines TRBV29-1 with TRBJ1-5; D is undetermined. CDR3 amino acids: CSVELGLGQPQHF. CDR3 DNA: TGCAGCGTTGAGTTGGGGTTAGGTCAGCCCCAGCATTTT.